The rows below give T cell receptor beta chains drawn from one sample of a study of T-cell memory formation after mild COVID-19. TCRdb fed the 5' RACE reads into MiXCR, producing one record per CDR3 protein. The data contain 250,000 to 350,000 distinct CDR3 sequences, around 16% of them singletons. Sequenced input: PBMCs or a T cell subset sorted from them (not recorded which). The source is a young man who had mild COVID-19 (a few samples of this study predate the infection). Cell type and time point are not known. The CDR3 runs from the conserved cysteine through the conserved F or W. The order of the fields is D gene, V gene, J gene, clone size, CDR3 protein, CDR3 DNA. The D gene is left open where the match is weak. Only some rows state a clone size, as once, few, many or a class for expanded clones.

d_gene: .
v_gene: TRBV7-2
j_gene: TRBJ2-3
abundance: few
CDR3aa: CASSLDGTRDTDTQYF
CDR3nt: TGTGCCAGCAGCTTAGACGGGACACGGGACACAGATACGCAGTATTTT

d_gene: TRBD1
v_gene: TRBV12-3/TRBV12-4
j_gene: TRBJ1-2
abundance: .
CDR3aa: CASSSKGQPYGYTF
CDR3nt: TGTGCCAGCAGCTCCAAGGGACAGCCTTATGGCTACACCTTC

d_gene: .
v_gene: TRBV9
j_gene: TRBJ2-5
abundance: many
CDR3aa: CASSVRDEETQYF
CDR3nt: TGTGCCAGCAGCGTACGGGACGAAGAGACCCAGTACTTC

d_gene: TRBD1
v_gene: TRBV5-1
j_gene: TRBJ2-7
abundance: .
CDR3aa: CASSLDRGQSYEQYF
CDR3nt: TGCGCCAGCAGCTTAGACAGGGGGCAATCCTACGAGCAGTACTTC

d_gene: .
v_gene: TRBV7-6
j_gene: TRBJ2-5
abundance: few
CDR3aa: CASSLRGKETQYF
CDR3nt: TGTGCCAGCAGCTTACGGGGAAAAGAGACCCAGTACTTC

d_gene: .
v_gene: TRBV27
j_gene: TRBJ1-1
abundance: few
CDR3aa: CASSTARTSEAFF
CDR3nt: TGTGCCAGCAGTACCGCGAGGACTTCTGAAGCTTTCTTT

d_gene: TRBD2
v_gene: TRBV4-1
j_gene: TRBJ2-2
abundance: .
CDR3aa: CASSQESWLADHNTGELFF
CDR3nt: TGCGCCAGCAGCCAAGAGAGTTGGCTAGCGGATCATAACACCGGGGAGCTGTTTTTT

d_gene: .
v_gene: TRBV3-1
j_gene: TRBJ2-1
abundance: .
CDR3aa: CASSQWDHSDNEQFF
CDR3nt: TGTGCCAGCAGCCAGTGGGACCACTCCGACAATGAGCAGTTCTTC

d_gene: TRBD2
v_gene: TRBV6-4
j_gene: TRBJ2-3
abundance: medium-sized
CDR3aa: CASSDGLASTDTQYF
CDR3nt: TGTGCCAGCAGTGACGGACTAGCTAGCACAGATACGCAGTATTTT

d_gene: TRBD1
v_gene: TRBV6-5
j_gene: TRBJ1-1
abundance: .
CDR3aa: CASSSRTGGFRNTEAFF
CDR3nt: TGTGCCAGCAGTTCTAGGACAGGGGGCTTTAGGAACACTGAAGCTTTCTTT

d_gene: .
v_gene: TRBV24-1
j_gene: TRBJ2-2
abundance: .
CDR3aa: CATSDWTTANTGELFF
CDR3nt: TGTGCCACCAGTGATTGGACGACAGCGAACACCGGGGAGCTGTTTTTT

d_gene: .
v_gene: TRBV4-1
j_gene: TRBJ2-2
abundance: .
CDR3aa: CASSQELRRPGELFF
CDR3nt: TGCGCCAGCAGCCAAGAACTGCGTCGGCCCGGGGAGCTGTTTTTT

d_gene: .
v_gene: TRBV6-5
j_gene: TRBJ1-2
abundance: .
CDR3aa: CASRPYRRGGYGYTF
CDR3nt: TGTGCCAGCAGGCCTTACCGCAGGGGTGGGTATGGCTACACCTTC

d_gene: .
v_gene: TRBV5-1
j_gene: TRBJ1-1
abundance: many
CDR3aa: CASSPRVGGTEAFF
CDR3nt: TGCGCCAGCAGCCCCCGGGTCGGAGGCACTGAAGCTTTCTTT

d_gene: .
v_gene: TRBV7-2
j_gene: TRBJ2-3
abundance: many
CDR3aa: CASTPGGGDTQYF
CDR3nt: TGTGCCAGCACCCCCGGCGGCGGAGATACGCAGTATTTT

d_gene: .
v_gene: TRBV20-1
j_gene: TRBJ2-5
abundance: few
CDR3aa: CSAYGFPGETQYF
CDR3nt: TGCAGTGCTTATGGGTTCCCTGGGGAGACCCAGTACTTC

d_gene: .
v_gene: TRBV7-7
j_gene: TRBJ2-3
abundance: .
CDR3aa: CASSLSSWSRDTQYF
CDR3nt: TGTGCCAGCAGCTTAAGTTCCTGGTCCCGCGATACGCAGTATTTT

d_gene: TRBD2
v_gene: TRBV4-3
j_gene: TRBJ2-3
abundance: .
CDR3aa: CASSQILAGVTDTQYF
CDR3nt: TGCGCCAGCAGCCAAATCCTAGCGGGGGTCACAGATACGCAGTATTTT

d_gene: .
v_gene: TRBV7-6
j_gene: TRBJ2-7
abundance: .
CDR3aa: CASSLLTRANEQYF
CDR3nt: TGTGCCAGCAGCCTCTTGACAAGAGCTAACGAGCAGTACTTC

d_gene: TRBD2
v_gene: TRBV27
j_gene: TRBJ2-1
abundance: .
CDR3aa: CASSPGTSGGPIRSYNEKFF
CDR3nt: TGTGCCAGCAGTCCGGGGACTAGCGGGGGGCCAATACGCTCCTACAATGAGAAGTTCTTC

d_gene: .
v_gene: TRBV7-8
j_gene: TRBJ1-2
abundance: few
CDR3aa: CASSYFGYGYTF
CDR3nt: TGTGCCAGCAGCTATTTTGGCTATGGCTACACCTTC

d_gene: TRBD1
v_gene: TRBV4-2
j_gene: TRBJ2-2
abundance: many
CDR3aa: CASSQDGTGDAGELFF
CDR3nt: TGTGCCAGCAGCCAAGATGGGACAGGGGACGCCGGGGAGCTGTTTTTT

d_gene: .
v_gene: TRBV7-2
j_gene: TRBJ1-6
abundance: few
CDR3aa: CASSQQGHNSPLHF
CDR3nt: TGTGCCAGCAGCCAACAGGGACACAATTCACCCCTCCACTTT

d_gene: TRBD1
v_gene: TRBV5-1
j_gene: TRBJ1-2
abundance: few
CDR3aa: CASSLGDRAYGYTF
CDR3nt: TGCGCCAGCAGCTTAGGGGACAGGGCCTATGGCTACACCTTC

d_gene: .
v_gene: TRBV14
j_gene: TRBJ2-1
abundance: many
CDR3aa: CASSLSGPNEQFF
CDR3nt: TGTGCCAGCAGCCTTAGCGGTCCCAATGAGCAGTTCTTC

d_gene: .
v_gene: TRBV19
j_gene: TRBJ2-7
abundance: .
CDR3aa: CASSITGYNEQYF
CDR3nt: TGTGCCAGCTCCATCACAGGGTATAACGAGCAGTACTTC

d_gene: TRBD2
v_gene: TRBV29-1
j_gene: TRBJ2-1
abundance: .
CDR3aa: CSVSGTSGVEQFF
CDR3nt: TGCAGCGTTTCCGGGACTAGCGGGGTGGAGCAGTTCTTC

d_gene: TRBD1
v_gene: TRBV24-1
j_gene: TRBJ2-3
abundance: .
CDR3aa: CATSDSGTAKGTQYF
CDR3nt: TGTGCCACCAGTGATTCGGGGACAGCCAAGGGGACGCAGTATTTT

d_gene: TRBD1
v_gene: TRBV3-1
j_gene: TRBJ2-2
abundance: .
CDR3aa: CASSQQGASGELFF
CDR3nt: TGTGCCAGCAGCCAGCAGGGGGCCTCCGGGGAGCTGTTTTTT

d_gene: .
v_gene: TRBV7-2
j_gene: TRBJ2-2
abundance: few
CDR3aa: CASSLEGTPARELFF
CDR3nt: TGTGCCAGCAGCTTAGAAGGGACCCCAGCGAGGGAGCTGTTTTTT

d_gene: TRBD2
v_gene: TRBV5-1
j_gene: TRBJ2-1
abundance: many
CDR3aa: CASSLGGTSTYNEQFF
CDR3nt: TGCGCCAGCAGCTTGGGCGGGACTAGCACATACAATGAGCAGTTCTTC

d_gene: TRBD1
v_gene: TRBV5-1
j_gene: TRBJ2-1
abundance: few
CDR3aa: CASSWGQGSSNEQFF
CDR3nt: TGCGCCAGCAGCTGGGGACAGGGAAGTAGCAATGAGCAGTTCTTC

d_gene: .
v_gene: TRBV28
j_gene: TRBJ1-1
abundance: .
CDR3aa: CATRMWPEAFF
CDR3nt: TGTGCCACCCGAATGTGGCCTGAAGCTTTCTTT

d_gene: .
v_gene: TRBV27
j_gene: TRBJ2-5
abundance: .
CDR3aa: CASSYDGPQETQYF
CDR3nt: TGTGCCAGCAGTTATGATGGGCCCCAAGAGACCCAGTACTTC

d_gene: TRBD2
v_gene: TRBV3-1
j_gene: TRBJ2-5
abundance: .
CDR3aa: CASSQVWSGGQETQYF
CDR3nt: TGTGCCAGCAGCCAAGTATGGAGCGGGGGACAAGAGACCCAGTACTTC

d_gene: .
v_gene: TRBV7-2
j_gene: TRBJ2-3
abundance: .
CDR3aa: CASSFSGPPGDTQYF
CDR3nt: TGTGCCAGCAGCTTCAGCGGACCGCCTGGAGATACGCAGTATTTT

d_gene: .
v_gene: TRBV7-9
j_gene: TRBJ2-1
abundance: .
CDR3aa: CASSSTSPGIGYNEQFF
CDR3nt: TGTGCCAGCAGCTCAACCTCCCCGGGAATCGGCTACAATGAGCAGTTCTTC

d_gene: .
v_gene: TRBV29-1
j_gene: TRBJ2-5
abundance: once
CDR3aa: CSVAEGARETQYF
CDR3nt: TGCAGCGTTGCGGAGGGGGCCCGGGAGACCCAGTACTTC

d_gene: .
v_gene: TRBV20-1
j_gene: TRBJ2-2
abundance: .
CDR3aa: CSASNYEDTGELFF
CDR3nt: TGCAGTGCTAGTAATTACGAGGACACCGGGGAGCTGTTTTTT

d_gene: TRBD1
v_gene: TRBV7-2
j_gene: TRBJ2-5
abundance: .
CDR3aa: CASSLGDRRTQYF
CDR3nt: TGTGCCAGCAGCTTAGGGGACAGGCGAACCCAGTACTTC

d_gene: TRBD1
v_gene: TRBV6-5
j_gene: TRBJ1-4
abundance: .
CDR3aa: CASSYHDRDEKLFF
CDR3nt: TGTGCCAGCAGTTACCACGACAGGGATGAAAAACTGTTTTTT